Below are 30 T cell receptor beta chains sequenced from a single sample in a study of blood T cell repertoires in COVID-19 (TCRdb year 2020). Receptor amplification or capture employed the immunoSEQ multiplex PCR assay. TCRdb provides this immuneACCESS table in a form limited to in-frame rearrangements. Some clones are lacking; in checked studies, under half of them reflect an unresolved V gene, and why the rest are absent is not known. The sample table records some 290,000 clones; around nine tenths of these occur just once. The ten largest make up almost 9.5% of the sample. The sequenced material came from PBMCs or T cells enriched from blood (not recorded which). Receptor source: a woman in her thirties who had recovered from COVID-19.

V usage is TRBV25-1 and J usage is TRBJ1-5; possibly TRBD1 for D (5 bases). Trimming stripped 4 bases from V and 7 bases from J, with 11 bases between. Per the germline V gene, CDR1 is MGHDK and CDR2 is SYGVNS. This CDR3 has 13 amino acids. CDR3 in DNA: TGTGCCAGCAGTGGGAGGGGAGGCCAGCCCCAGCATTTT. It specifies CASSGRGGQPQHF. The whole variable domain, remainder taken from reference TRBV25-1 and TRBJ1-5, is EADIYQTPRYLVIGTGKKITLECSQTMGHDKMYWYQQDPGMELHLIHYSYGVNSTEKGDLSSESTVSRIRTEHFPLTLESARPSHTSQYLCASSGRGGQPQHFGDGTRLSIL.

The rearrangement joins TRBV11-2 to TRBJ2-7; 9 bases line up with TRBD2. The CDR3 covers 16 residues. The V and J ends lost 5 bases and 4 bases, in that order; junction bases with no gene match: 12. Germline lookup yields CDR1 SGHAT and CDR2 FQNNGV. CDR3 protein: CASSNGDSGRLYEQYF. The CDR3 nucleotides read TGTGCCAGCAGCAACGGGGATAGCGGGAGATTGTACGAGCAGTACTTC.

V and J are TRBV28 and TRBJ1-3; 7 bases fit TRBD1. The trim removed 6 bases at V and 0 bases at J, leaving 8 bases unmatched. The germline V gene has CDR1 MDHEN and CDR2 SYDVKM. This CDR3 spans 16 amino acids. CDR3 sequence reads: CASRRTGTLSGNTIYF. The CDR3 region has the DNA TGTGCCAGCAGGCGGACAGGAACCCTCTCTGGAAACACCATATATTTT.

This clone appeared a single time. CDR3 protein: CASSQTGIPTGELFF. CDR3 DNA sequence: TGTGCCAGCAGCCAGACCGGGATCCCCACCGGGGAGCTGTTTTTT. The chain has TRBV4-2 and TRBJ2-2; D might be TRBD2 (5 bases). The germline CDR1 and CDR2 sequences are LGHNA and YNFKEQ. The CDR3 extends over 15 amino acids. V was trimmed by 3 bases and J by 4 bases, leaving 12 bases between them.

The CDR3 nucleotides are TGTGCCAGCAGTTTGGGAGGGGTCACAGATACGCAGTATTTT. Its protein is CASSLGGVTDTQYF. The chain combines TRBV28 with TRBJ2-3; 7 positions match TRBD2. The trim removed 3 bases at V and 2 bases at J, leaving 2 bases unmatched. This CDR3 comprises 14 residues. Germline V gives CDR1 MDHEN, CDR2 SYDVKM.

The chain employs TRBV5-1 and TRBJ1-1; D might be TRBD1 (5 bases). CDR1 is SGHRS and CDR2 is YFSETQ in the germline V gene. The V gene lost 1 base and the J gene lost 3 bases, with 13 bases spanning the gap. The CDR3 runs to 15 residues. In DNA form, the CDR3 reads TGCGCCAGCAGCTTGACTTTAACAGGTGACACTGAAGCTTTCTTT. This sequence encodes CASSLTLTGDTEAFF.

V is TRBV2 and J is TRBJ1-5; D not resolved. Looked up from germline, CDR1 is SNHLY and CDR2 is FYNNEI. V dropped 4 bases and J dropped 5 bases, with 12 bases sitting between them. CDR3 length: 14 residues. The CDR3 DNA reads TGTGCCAGCAGTGTTAGTTTAACCGATCAGCCCCAGCATTTT. Residues: CASSVSLTDQPQHF.

The V and J genes are TRBV19 and TRBJ1-2; 7 positions match TRBD1. The V and J ends lost 6 bases and 8 bases, in that order; junction bases with no gene match: 9. The CDR3 spans 13 residues. Germline V gene lookup returns CDR1 LNHDA and CDR2 SQIVND (reference sequence). As DNA, the CDR3 is TGTGCCAGTAGGGAAGGGACAGCGCGGGGCTACACCTTC. Its translation is CASREGTARGYTF.

This clone has more than one count but fewer than ten. The rearrangement joins TRBV27 to TRBJ2-7, with TRBD1 as a possible D gene (6 bases). The CDR3 length is 12 residues. Deletions cut 5 bases from V and 3 bases from J, with 8 bases between. Germline loops: CDR1 MNHEY, CDR2 SMNVEV (reference sequence). The CDR3 sequence: CASSPTGYEQYF. The DNA for the CDR3 is TGTGCCAGCAGTCCGACAGGCTACGAGCAGTACTTC.

The sample holds a few counts of this clone. The chain has TRBV5-8 and TRBJ2-4, with TRBD1 matching 7 bases. The germline CDR1 and CDR2 sequences are SGHTS and YDEGEE. V shed 4 bases and J 9 bases; nucleotides not matched to a gene: 10. The CDR3 totals 14 residues. This CDR3 reads CASSTDVRDSIQYF. The CDR3, as DNA: TGTGCCAGCAGCACGGACGTACGGGACAGCATTCAGTACTTC.

This rearrangement joins TRBV16 to TRBJ2-7; no firm D call. V was cut by 4 bases and J by 0 bases, with 10 bases left in between. The CDR3 has 14 residues. Germline V lookup: CDR1 KGHSY, CDR2 FQNENV. This CDR3 is CASSRLPVSYEQYF. Here the CDR3 DNA reads TGTGCCAGCAGCCGACTCCCTGTCTCCTACGAGCAGTACTTC. Complete variable domain (other parts from reference TRBV16 and TRBJ2-7): GEEVAQTPKHLVRGEGQKAKLYCAPIKGHSYVFWYQQVLKNEFKFLISFQNENVFDETGMPKERFSAKCLPNSPCSLEIQATKLEDSAVYFCASSRLPVSYEQYFGPGTRLTVT.

The chain is built from TRBV30 and TRBJ1-5, with 7 positions matching TRBD1. The V segment lost 2 bases and the J segment 3 bases; nucleotides outside the gene matches: 4. The CDR3 totals 14 residues. Germline V lookup: CDR1 GTSNPN, CDR2 SVGIG (reference sequence). The CDR3, as DNA: TGTGCCTGGAGTCTACAGGGGACCAATCAGCCCCAGCATTTT. Amino acid sequence: CAWSLQGTNQPQHF.

The chain recombines TRBV6-5 with TRBJ1-1, with D maybe TRBD1 (5 bases). This CDR3 is 12 amino acids long. Germline V gives CDR1 MNHEY, CDR2 SVGAGI. Trimming pared 7 bases from V and 4 bases from J, leaving 10 bases between. The DNA for the CDR3 is TGTGCCAGCAAAAGGGGTATCACTGAAGCTTTCTTT. This sequence encodes CASKRGITEAFF.

This chain uses TRBV11-2 with TRBJ2-1; D possibly corresponds to TRBD2 (5 bases). Trimming removed 3 bases from V and 5 bases from J, with 26 bases in between. The CDR3 is 19 residues long. CDR1 is SGHAT, CDR2 FQNNGV, per germline. The CDR3 spells CASSFLAPLTRGLHNEQFF. As DNA, the CDR3 is TGTGCCAGCAGCTTCCTAGCCCCCCTCACTAGAGGCCTCCACAATGAGCAGTTCTTC.

The gene calls are TRBV7-6 and TRBJ2-1; D perhaps matches TRBD2 (7 bases). CDR1 is SGHVS, CDR2 FNYEAQ, per germline. This CDR3 comprises 18 residues. Trimming took 5 bases from V and 8 from J, leaving 28 bases between them. CDR3 sequence (DNA): TGTGCCAGCAGCCTTTTTTATGATAGGGGGGAGGGCCGGCATGAGCAGTTCTTC. This codes for CASSLFYDRGEGRHEQFF. The complete variable domain, with remaining parts taken from reference TRBV7-6 and TRBJ2-1, reads GAGVSQSPRYKVTKRGQDVALRCDPISGHVSLYWYRQALGQGPEFLTYFNYEAQQDKSGLPNDRFSAERPEGSISTLTIQRTEQRDSAMYRCASSLFYDRGEGRHEQFFGPGTRLTVL.

The genes are TRBV18 and TRBJ2-2, with 9 bases fitting TRBD1. This CDR3 has 17 residues. With 3 bases clipped from V and 3 bases from J, the junction kept 8 bases outside the gene matches. Germline assignment: CDR1 KGHSH and CDR2 LQKENI. The CDR3 region is CASSPPGQGRHTGELFF. In DNA form, the CDR3 reads TGTGCCAGCTCACCCCCCGGACAGGGGAGGCACACCGGGGAGCTGTTTTTT.

The chain's CDR3 is CASSDMGQANQPQHF. The CDR3, as DNA: TGTGCCAGCAGTGATATGGGTCAGGCCAATCAGCCCCAGCATTTT. This chain connects TRBV2 to TRBJ1-5; D not certain. CDR3 size: 15 residues. Germline lookup yields CDR1 SNHLY and CDR2 FYNNEI. V was cut by 3 bases and J by 3 bases, with 12 bases left in between. Supplemented by reference TRBV2 and TRBJ1-5, the full variable domain reads EPEVTQTPSHQVTQMGQEVILRCVPISNHLYFYWYRQILGQKVEFLVSFYNNEISEKSEIFDDQFSVERPDGSNFTLKIRSTKLEDSAMYFCASSDMGQANQPQHFGDGTRLSIL.

V and J are TRBV28 and TRBJ1-4; 8 nucleotides match TRBD1. Germline V gene sequence: CDR1 MDHEN, CDR2 SYDVKM. The CDR3 loop spans 14 amino acids. V dropped 6 bases and J dropped 5; count of bases not matched to a gene: 5. CDR3 DNA sequence: TGTGCCAGCAGCTCCTGGACAGGGAATGAAAAACTGTTTTTT. It specifies CASSSWTGNEKLFF.

This clone was observed once. CDR3 in amino acids: CASSPQGQDTDTQYF. CDR3 bases: TGTGCCAGCAGCCCACAGGGACAGGACACAGATACGCAGTATTTT. The chain uses TRBV7-9 and TRBJ2-3; 8 bases map to TRBD1. The CDR3 is 15 amino acids. With V trimmed by 5 bases and J by 2 bases, 6 bases remained unmatched. Germline V gene lookup returns CDR1 SEHNR and CDR2 FQNEAQ (reference sequence).

CDR3 amino acids: CASKDWTAEAFF. The CDR3, as DNA: TGTGCCAGCAAGGACTGGACAGCGGAAGCTTTCTTT. V usage is TRBV2 and J usage is TRBJ1-1; tentative D call: TRBD1 (6 bases). Germline CDR1 SNHLY, CDR2 FYNNEI. CDR3 length equals 12 residues. Trimming took 7 bases from V and 8 from J, leaving 14 bases between them.

The table lists this clone with a count of one. V is TRBV27 and J is TRBJ2-1; the match to TRBD2 covers 9 bases. J lost 0 bases, V lost 2 bases, and 8 bases had no gene match. The germline gives CDR1 MNHEY, CDR2 SMNVEV (reference sequence). The CDR3 spans 18 residues. CDR3 region: CASSLVAGGPISYNEQFF. CDR3 DNA: TGTGCCAGCAGTTTAGTGGCGGGAGGGCCGATCTCCTACAATGAGCAGTTCTTC.

This chain links TRBV5-6 with TRBJ1-4, with 8 bases lining up with TRBD1. CDR1 and CDR2 from the germline V gene are SGHDT and YYEEEE. V trimming: 0 bases; J trimming: 7 bases; junction bases outside the gene matches: 11. The CDR3 runs to 17 residues. CDR3 in amino acids: CASSLAFFQGAIEKLFF. For the CDR3, the DNA is TGTGCCAGCAGCTTGGCTTTCTTCCAGGGGGCTATTGAAAAACTGTTTTTT.

The rearrangement joins TRBV5-6 to TRBJ1-5; D is unclear. Germline CDR1 SGHDT, CDR2 YYEEEE. V was shortened by 2 bases and J by 11 bases, with 17 bases between the two germline ends. This CDR3 has 14 amino acids. The CDR3 DNA sequence: TGTGCCAGCAGCTTAGGTCCCGAGGGCGGGTCCCAGCATTTT. Translation gives CASSLGPEGGSQHF.

This chain connects TRBV5-1 to TRBJ2-3; TRBD2 might be the D (6 bases). CDR1 is SGHRS, CDR2 YFSETQ, per germline. The V end lost 0 bases, the J end lost 0 bases, and 11 bases lay between the germline ends. The CDR3 contains 16 residues. The CDR3 loop is CASSLAGRRSTDTQYF. The CDR3 DNA is TGCGCCAGCAGCTTGGCGGGGAGGCGTAGCACAGATACGCAGTATTTT. Full variable domain (outside the CDR3, taken from reference TRBV5-1 and TRBJ2-3): KAGVTQTPRYLIKTRGQQVTLSCSPISGHRSVSWYQQTPGQGLQFLFEYFSETQRNKGNFPGRFSGRQFSNSRSEMNVSTLELGDSALYLCASSLAGRRSTDTQYFGPGTRLTVL.

The rearrangement joins TRBV5-1 to TRBJ1-1, with D tentatively TRBD1 (5 bases). CDR1 SGHRS and CDR2 YFSETQ come from the germline V gene. The CDR3 extends over 15 amino acids. The ends were cut back, 0 bases at V and 5 bases at J, with 14 bases in the middle. This CDR3 is CASSLEFFGGTEAFF. The CDR3 DNA reads as TGCGCCAGCAGCTTGGAGTTCTTCGGGGGAACTGAAGCTTTCTTT.

V gene TRBV4-2 combines with J gene TRBJ2-7, with 14 bases that match TRBD2. Trimming at V came to 6 bases and at J to 3 bases, leaving 10 bases not matched to a gene. The germline CDR1 and CDR2 sequences are LGHNA and YNFKEQ. The CDR3 contains 17 residues. CDR3 in amino acids: CASSFGTSGSPLYEQYF. In DNA, the CDR3 is TGTGCCAGCAGTTTCGGGACTAGCGGGAGCCCCCTCTACGAGCAGTACTTC.

The gene calls are TRBV12-3 or TRBV12-4 and TRBJ2-7; 8 bases align to TRBD1. This CDR3 is built from 12 residues. J gave up 3 bases and V 6 bases, and 1 base lay outside the gene matches. The CDR3 sequence is CASSGQGYEQYF. CDR3 DNA: TGTGCCAGCAGCGGACAGGGCTACGAGCAGTACTTC.

The V call is TRBV6-5, the J call TRBJ2-1; 11 bases match TRBD2. This CDR3 is built from 15 residues. With 6 bases clipped from V and 6 bases from J, the junction kept 7 bases outside the gene matches. The germline V gene encodes CDR1 MNHEY and CDR2 SVGAGI. The DNA for the CDR3 is TGTGCCAGCAGGCACACTAGCGGGAGTTCCAATGAGCAGTTCTTC. This codes for CASRHTSGSSNEQFF.

This CDR3 reads CASSPDVEAEAFF. In nucleotides, the CDR3 is TGTGCCAGCAGCCCCGACGTGGAGGCTGAAGCTTTCTTT. The J gene is TRBJ1-1, the V gene TRBV5-6; D remains unclear. CDR1 and CDR2 (germline): SGHDT, YYEEEE. V was cut by 4 bases and J by 6 bases, with 13 bases left in between. The length of the CDR3 is 13 residues.

The chain links TRBV19 to TRBJ1-3, with 9 bases that match TRBD1. From germline, CDR1 is LNHDA and CDR2 SQIVND (reference sequence). This CDR3 is built from 16 residues. Losses at the gene ends were 5 bases for V and 2 bases for J; bases not matched to a gene: 7. DNA for the CDR3: TGTGCCAGTAGTTCAGTGTACAGGGGGCCTGGAAACACCATATATTTT. Its translation is CASSSVYRGPGNTIYF.